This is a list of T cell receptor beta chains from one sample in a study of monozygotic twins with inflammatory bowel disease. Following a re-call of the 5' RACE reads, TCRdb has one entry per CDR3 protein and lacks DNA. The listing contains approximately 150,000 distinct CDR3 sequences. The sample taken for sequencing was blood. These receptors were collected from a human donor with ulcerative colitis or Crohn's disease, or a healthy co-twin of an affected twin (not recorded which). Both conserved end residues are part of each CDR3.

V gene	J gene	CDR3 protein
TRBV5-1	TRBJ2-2	CASSPQGANTGELFF
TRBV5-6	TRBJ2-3	CASSSPGSISDTQYF
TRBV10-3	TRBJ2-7	CAISVSGTVAYEQYF
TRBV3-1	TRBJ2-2	CARIAGRVETGELFF
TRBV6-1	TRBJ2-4	CASSEGLGALNIQYF
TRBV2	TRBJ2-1	CASSDSSGSYNEQFF
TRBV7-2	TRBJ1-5	CASSFSRNSNQPQHF
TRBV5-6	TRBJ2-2	CAGSWAGGLTGELFF
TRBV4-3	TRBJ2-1	CASSQLAREGDEQFF
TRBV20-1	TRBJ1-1	CSAKQGAHTEAFF
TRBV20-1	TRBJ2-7	CSATGEYEQYF
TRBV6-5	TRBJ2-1	CASSSSLDYPGDEQFF
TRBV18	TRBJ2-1	CASSPLRSTGNEQFF
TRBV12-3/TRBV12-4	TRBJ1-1	CASSSETGRTEAFF
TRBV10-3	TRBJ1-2	CAISAGDGYTF
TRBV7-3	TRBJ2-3	CASSSMPGQGAADTQYF
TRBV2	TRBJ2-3	CASSVGAPSGTDTQYF
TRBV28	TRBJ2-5	CATGVRRQETQYF
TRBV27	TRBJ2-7	CASSWGQTYEQYF
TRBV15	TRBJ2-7	CATSKRDRGHEQYF
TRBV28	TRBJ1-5	CASRDRVGQPQHF
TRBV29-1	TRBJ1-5	CSVRQGGQPQHF
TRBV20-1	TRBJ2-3	CSARARGGPDTQYF
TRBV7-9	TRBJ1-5	CASSLGTDDNQPQHF
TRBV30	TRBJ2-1	CAWSGDLAGELGGNEQFF
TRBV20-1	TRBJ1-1	CSARDPRGFVTEAFF
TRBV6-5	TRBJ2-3	CASGGIGTTDTQYF
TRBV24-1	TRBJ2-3	CATRDSTDTQYF
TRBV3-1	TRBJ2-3	CASSQDPGRSTDTQYF
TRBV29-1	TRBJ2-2	CSAIGLAENTGELFF
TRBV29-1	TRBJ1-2	CSVGGDSNWGYTF
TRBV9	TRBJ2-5	CASSVAGNSNQETQYF
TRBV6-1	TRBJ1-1	CASRLTGRSGEAFF
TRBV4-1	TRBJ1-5	CASSHKEGSWETGRINQPQHF
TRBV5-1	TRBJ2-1	CASSFTGGSYNEQFF
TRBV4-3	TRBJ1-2	CASSQDTGTGNGYTF
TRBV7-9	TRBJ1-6	CASSLESPNSPLHF
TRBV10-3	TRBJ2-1	CAISSGGTHNEQFF
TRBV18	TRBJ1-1	CASSPTGSPEAFF
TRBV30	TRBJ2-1	CAGRGQGADEQFF
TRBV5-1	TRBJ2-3	CASSGYGTRSTDTQYF
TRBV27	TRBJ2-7	CASSFNRDSEQYF
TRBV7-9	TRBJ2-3	CASSFRGRAGTDTQYF
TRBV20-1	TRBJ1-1	CSAPGTTNTEAFF
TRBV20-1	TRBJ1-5	CSAWDSNQPQHF
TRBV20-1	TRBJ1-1	CSATTVPGGTEAFF
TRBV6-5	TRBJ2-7	CASSYLRQGVTYEQYF
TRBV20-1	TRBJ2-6	CSARVPTGTGANVLTF
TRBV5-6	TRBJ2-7	CASSRRGQSYEQYF